The 30 T cell receptor beta chains below were found in one sample sequenced in a study of cytomegalovirus exposure and HLA in healthy donors. The PCR ran on 60 Vbeta and 13 Jbeta primers. Repertoires were generated with immunoSEQ multiplex PCR, while TCRdb's copy carries only in-frame clones and drops some. Of 95,000 to 150,000 clones in the sample, less than 75% were seen once. Sequenced input: PBMCs. These receptors were obtained from a woman between 40 and 55 years old in good health and CMV-seronegative.

This chain connects TRBV11-2 to TRBJ1-6; TRBD1 aligns across 11 bases. Germline loops: CDR1 SGHAT, CDR2 FQNNGV. After removal of 6 bases from V and 7 bases from J, the junction contained 11 bases not matched to a gene. The CDR3 covers 17 residues. The CDR3 DNA reads TGTGCCAGCAGACCTCTTGGGGGACAGGGGGGGAATTCACCCCTCCACTTT. This codes for CASRPLGGQGGNSPLHF.

The chain links TRBV6-4 to TRBJ1-6, with D possibly matching TRBD1 (5 bases). The germline CDR1 and CDR2 sequences are MRHNA and SNTAGT. The germline V and J ends were trimmed by 6 bases and 5 bases, with 11 bases remaining between them. The CDR3 is 14 amino acids. The CDR3 here is CASRRDGDNSPLHF. The CDR3 nucleotides are TGTGCCAGCAGGCGGGACGGAGATAATTCACCCCTCCACTTT.

This chain connects TRBV13 to TRBJ2-2; 12 nucleotides line up with TRBD2. In germline, CDR1 is PRHDT, CDR2 FYEKMQ (reference sequence). The CDR3 loop spans 20 amino acids. V shed 3 bases, J shed 4 bases, and the junction held 15 bases outside the gene matches. The CDR3 nucleotides read TGTGCCAGCAGCTTTAGATCCCTAGCGGGAGGGCCAAGTAGCACCGGGGAGCTGTTTTTT. Its translation is CASSFRSLAGGPSSTGELFF. Using reference TRBV13 and TRBJ2-2 for the parts outside the CDR3, the full variable domain is AAGVIQSPRHLIKEKRETATLKCYPIPRHDTVYWYQQGPGQDPQFLISFYEKMQSDKGSIPDRFSAQQFSDYHSELNMSSLELGDSALYFCASSFRSLAGGPSSTGELFFGEGSRLTVL.

The chain couples TRBV5-1 to TRBJ2-5; the match to TRBD2 covers 9 bases. Losses at the gene ends were 4 bases for V and 0 bases for J; bases not matched to a gene: 10. The CDR3 has 17 amino acids. Germline CDR1 and CDR2: SGHRS and YFSETQ. The CDR3 is CASSTGTSRIYQETQYF. The CDR3 DNA reads as TGCGCCAGCAGCACGGGGACTAGCCGAATCTACCAAGAGACCCAGTACTTC.

The CDR3 spells CSVNRGPNEQFF. The DNA of the CDR3 is TGCAGCGTTAATCGAGGCCCCAATGAGCAGTTCTTC. The V call is TRBV29-1, the J call TRBJ2-1, with D unresolved. CDR3 length equals 12 residues. Trimming shortened V by 5 bases and J by 6 bases, and 11 bases separated the two germline ends. Germline V gene lookup returns CDR1 SQVTM and CDR2 ANQGSEA.

This clone was detected a few times. The J gene is TRBJ2-7, the V gene TRBV27; TRBD1 agrees at 7 bases. After removal of 6 bases from V and 1 base from J, the junction contained 6 bases not matched to a gene. The CDR3 runs 14 residues. Germline lookup yields CDR1 MNHEY and CDR2 SMNVEV (reference sequence). The CDR3 protein is CASRGRGISYEQYF. The DNA for the CDR3 is TGTGCCAGCAGGGGCAGGGGGATTTCCTACGAGCAGTACTTC.

The CDR3 nucleotides read TGTGCCATCAGCCAGACCCGGGACACGGGATTAACGAACACTGAAGCTTTCTTT. Residues: CAISQTRDTGLTNTEAFF. The chain links TRBV10-3 to TRBJ1-1, with a weak D call TRBD1 (6 bases). Germline CDR1 is ENHRY and CDR2 is SYGVKD. This CDR3 is 18 amino acids long. The V end lost 6 bases, the J end lost 1 base, and 24 bases lay between the germline ends.

The chain links TRBV4-3 to TRBJ2-1; unclear D gene. V lost 4 bases to trimming and J lost 4 bases, with 14 bases between them. The CDR3 length is 15 residues. The germline V gene encodes CDR1 LGHNA and CDR2 YSLEER. The DNA of the CDR3 is TGCGCCAGCAGCCGCTCAGGAAGCCCATACAATGAGCAGTTCTTC. Translated: CASSRSGSPYNEQFF.

This chain joins TRBV25-1 and TRBJ2-3; D gene uncertain. The CDR3 covers 17 residues. Trimming stripped 3 bases from V and 1 base from J, with 17 bases between. Germline CDR1 and CDR2: MGHDK and SYGVNS. In DNA form, the CDR3 reads TGTGCCAGCAGTGAGAGGTGGAGTGCCTTGGGCACAGATACGCAGTATTTT. Encoded protein: CASSERWSALGTDTQYF.

This chain uses TRBV11-2 with TRBJ2-3; D may be TRBD1 (5 bases). V was shortened by 5 bases and J by 2 bases, with 20 bases between the two germline ends. CDR1 and CDR2 from the germline V gene are SGHAT and FQNNGV. The CDR3 extends over 17 amino acids. The CDR3, as DNA: TGTGCCAGCAGCGCGTTGTTCCAGGGATCCCTCACAGATACGCAGTATTTT. Translating it yields CASSALFQGSLTDTQYF.

The gene calls are TRBV18 and TRBJ2-5; possible D gene TRBD1, 6 bases. Germline V CDR1 and CDR2: KGHSH, LQKENI. Trimming left V 3 bases short and J 0 bases short, with 11 bases between. The CDR3 sequence is 15 residues long. CDR3 DNA: TGTGCCAGCTCACCTAGGACAGCGTACCAAGAGACCCAGTACTTC. Its translation: CASSPRTAYQETQYF.

This sequence joins TRBV10-3 and TRBJ2-3; 10 bases are shared with TRBD1. CDR1 is ENHRY, CDR2 SYGVKD, per germline. Trimming at V came to 10 bases and at J to 4 bases, leaving 8 bases not matched to a gene. The CDR3 extends over 14 amino acids. The CDR3 DNA reads as TGTGCCACGAAAGCCGGGACAGGGGCAGATACGCAGTATTTT. Amino acids: CATKAGTGADTQYF.

Worth noting for this clone: Other DNA sequences from this sample encode an identical CDR3 as well. The genes are TRBV2 and TRBJ1-1; TRBD1 aligns across 11 bases. With V trimmed by 6 bases and J by 4 bases, 1 base remained unmatched. CDR1 and CDR2 from the germline V gene are SNHLY and FYNNEI. The CDR3 covers 13 residues. CDR3 residues: CASRGQGGTEAFF. In nucleotides, the CDR3 is TGTGCCAGCAGGGGACAGGGGGGCACTGAAGCTTTCTTT.

This clone was observed a handful of times. V gene TRBV28 combines with J gene TRBJ2-2; TRBD2 aligns across 14 bases. Trimming took 7 bases from V and 6 from J; bases not matched to a gene: 7. CDR3 size: 16 residues. CDR1 is MDHEN, CDR2 SYDVKM, per germline. The CDR3 DNA follows: TGTGCCAGCACCGATGGGACTAGCGGGAGCGCCGGGGAGCTGTTTTTT. It codes for CASTDGTSGSAGELFF.

The V and J genes are TRBV19 and TRBJ2-2; 12 bases are shared with TRBD2. CDR1 and CDR2 (germline): LNHDA, SQIVND (reference sequence). V trimming: 4 bases; J trimming: 6 bases; junction bases outside the gene matches: 3. The CDR3 loop spans 15 amino acids. CDR3 loop: CASSTSGRASGELFF. In DNA, the CDR3 is TGTGCCAGTAGTACTAGCGGGAGGGCCTCCGGGGAGCTGTTTTTT.

The chain has TRBV21-1 and TRBJ1-4. TRBV21-1 is recorded as a pseudogene. This CDR3 has 17 amino acids. CDR3 bases: TGTGCCAGCAGCTCTTGCCCGTTCCGAACGAGACGGGGAAAACTGTTTTTT. Its translation: CASSSCPFRTRRGKLFF.

V gene TRBV19 combines with J gene TRBJ2-2, with 9 positions matching TRBD2. The J segment lost 4 bases and the V segment lost 7 bases, leaving 4 bases of the junction unmatched. Germline V lookup: CDR1 LNHDA, CDR2 SQIVND (reference sequence). This CDR3 has 14 residues. The CDR3 DNA follows: TGTGCCAGTAATAGCGGGAGCGGCACCGGGGAGCTGTTTTTT. It translates to CASNSGSGTGELFF.

In its sample, this clone was seen a few times. The gene calls are TRBV6-6 and TRBJ1-1; TRBD1 matches at 8 bases. Germline V gene sequence: CDR1 MNHNY, CDR2 SVGAGI (reference sequence). The ends lost 5 bases at V and 1 base at J; junction bases unmatched: 9. The CDR3 has 16 amino acids. Here the CDR3 reads CASSPMTGAQNTEAFF. For the CDR3, the DNA is TGTGCCAGCAGTCCAATGACAGGGGCCCAGAACACTGAAGCTTTCTTT.

The chain's CDR3 is CASSLPTSGTDTQYF. In DNA form, the CDR3 reads TGTGCCAGCAGCTTACCGACTAGCGGCACAGATACGCAGTATTTT. The V gene is TRBV7-2, the J gene TRBJ2-3; TRBD2 matches 8 bases. The germline CDR1 and CDR2 sequences are SGHTA and FQGNSA. This CDR3 has 15 amino acids. Trimming removed 2 bases from V and 1 base from J; junction bases left unmatched: 2.

The genes are TRBV5-1 and TRBJ2-3, with 12 positions matching TRBD2. CDR3 length: 16 residues. The germline CDR1 and CDR2 sequences are SGHRS and YFSETQ. J was trimmed by 1 base and V by 0 bases; bases with no gene match: 0. This CDR3 is CASSLGLAGGTDTQYF. In nucleotides, the CDR3 is TGCGCCAGCAGCTTGGGACTAGCGGGAGGCACAGATACGCAGTATTTT.

The chain recombines TRBV7-2 with TRBJ2-5, with D tentatively TRBD1 (5 bases). CDR3 length: 16 amino acids. The germline V gene has CDR1 SGHTA and CDR2 FQGNSA. Trimming took 1 base from V and 5 from J, leaving 17 bases between them. Here the CDR3 reads CASSLVQGGVGETQYF. The CDR3 bases are TGTGCCAGCAGCTTAGTCCAGGGTGGGGTGGGGGAGACCCAGTACTTC.

The rearrangement uses TRBV25-1 and TRBJ2-4, with TRBD2 identical over 7 bases. V trimming: 5 bases; J trimming: 5 bases; junction bases outside the gene matches: 12. The germline V gene has CDR1 MGHDK and CDR2 SYGVNS. This CDR3 comprises 16 residues. CDR3 nucleotides: TGTGCCAGCAGTCCTCGTGGAGCGGGGTTCGAAAACATTCAGTACTTC. Translating gives CASSPRGAGFENIQYF.

This clone was found once. V and J are TRBV6-6 and TRBJ2-7; TRBD1 aligns across 7 bases. This CDR3 spans 14 amino acids. Germline assignment: CDR1 MNHNY and CDR2 SVGAGI (reference sequence). V shed 6 bases, J shed 3 bases, and the junction held 8 bases outside the gene matches. CDR3 protein: CASSPTQGHYEQYF. In nucleotides, the CDR3 is TGTGCCAGCAGCCCAACACAGGGGCACTACGAGCAGTACTTC.

The chain combines TRBV7-9 with TRBJ2-3, with 8 bases lining up with TRBD1. V gave up 6 bases and J gave up 1 base; unmatched junction bases: 0. CDR1 is SEHNR and CDR2 is FQNEAQ in the germline V gene (reference sequence). The CDR3 contains 13 residues. The CDR3 spells CASRQGGTDTQYF. The DNA for the CDR3 is TGTGCCAGCAGACAGGGGGGCACAGATACGCAGTATTTT.

This chain uses TRBV25-1 with TRBJ2-2; 7 bases fit TRBD2. The germline V gene has CDR1 MGHDK and CDR2 SYGVNS. This CDR3 is built from 15 residues. J lost 5 bases, V lost 6 bases, and 9 bases had no gene match. The CDR3 nucleotides read TGTGCCAGCAGGGCGGGCGGGGGACCTACCGGGGAGCTGTTTTTT. Amino acid sequence: CASRAGGGPTGELFF.

The V gene is TRBV7-3, the J gene TRBJ1-1, with 7 positions matching TRBD1. The germline CDR1 and CDR2 sequences are SGHTA and FQGTGA. The length of the CDR3 is 14 residues. Trimming took 5 bases from V and 2 from J; bases not matched to a gene: 5. Written as DNA, the CDR3 is TGTGCCAGCAGCCCCGCAGGGGGAAACACTGAAGCTTTCTTT. Translation gives CASSPAGGNTEAFF.

This chain connects TRBV7-2 to TRBJ2-2; 8 nucleotides line up with TRBD2. Unmatched junction bases numbered 6, after V lost 5 bases and J lost 1 base. CDR3 length: 16 residues. From germline, CDR1 is SGHTA and CDR2 FQGNSA. CDR3 loop: CASSAVLAENTGELFF. CDR3 sequence (DNA): TGTGCCAGCAGCGCGGTACTAGCGGAGAACACCGGGGAGCTGTTTTTT.

This chain links TRBV20-1 with TRBJ2-5; no clear D. CDR1 is DFQATT and CDR2 is SNEGSKA in the germline V gene (reference sequence). The CDR3 contains 11 residues. Trimming removed 3 bases at V and 5 bases at J, with 7 bases between. This CDR3 reads CSARLGETQYF. CDR3 DNA sequence: TGCAGTGCTAGGCTCGGGGAGACCCAGTACTTC.

The rearrangement joins TRBV19 to TRBJ1-5; 8 bases map to TRBD1. This CDR3 region has 19 residues. The germline V gene has CDR1 LNHDA and CDR2 SQIVND (reference sequence). Germline trimming cut 5 bases from V and 0 bases from J; bases unmatched to any gene: 15. CDR3 sequence (DNA): TGTGCCAGTAGTCCCTTTAGGGACAGGTTGATTTATAGCAATCAGCCCCAGCATTTT. Its protein product is CASSPFRDRLIYSNQPQHF.

V gene TRBV7-9 combines with J gene TRBJ1-2; D not certain. The CDR3 is 13 residues long. Germline assignment: CDR1 SEHNR and CDR2 FQNEAQ (reference sequence). V dropped 1 base and J dropped 0 bases, with 3 bases sitting between them. CDR3 nucleotide sequence: TGTGCCAGCAGCTTAGACTCTAACTATGGCTACACCTTC. Protein: CASSLDSNYGYTF.